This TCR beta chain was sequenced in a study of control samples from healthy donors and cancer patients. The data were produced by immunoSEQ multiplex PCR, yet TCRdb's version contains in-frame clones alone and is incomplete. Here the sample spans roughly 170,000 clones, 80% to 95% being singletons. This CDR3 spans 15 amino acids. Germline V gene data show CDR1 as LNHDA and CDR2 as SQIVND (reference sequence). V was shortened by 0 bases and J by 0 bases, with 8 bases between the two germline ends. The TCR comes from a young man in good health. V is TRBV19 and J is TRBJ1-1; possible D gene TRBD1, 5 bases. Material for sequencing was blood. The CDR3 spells CASSIEGAMNTEAFF. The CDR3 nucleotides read TGTGCCAGTAGTATAGAAGGGGCCATGAACACTGAAGCTTTCTTT.